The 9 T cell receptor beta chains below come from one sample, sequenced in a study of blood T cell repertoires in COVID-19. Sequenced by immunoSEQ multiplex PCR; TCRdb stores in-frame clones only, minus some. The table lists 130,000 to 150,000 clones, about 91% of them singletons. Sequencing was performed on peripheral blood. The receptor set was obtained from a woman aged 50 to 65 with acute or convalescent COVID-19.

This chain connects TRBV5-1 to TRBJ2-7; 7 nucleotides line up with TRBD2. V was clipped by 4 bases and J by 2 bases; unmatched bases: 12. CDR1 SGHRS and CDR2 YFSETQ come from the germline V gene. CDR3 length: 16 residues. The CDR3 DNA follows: TGCGCCAGCAGCCCCCCAGGAGGGAGGGCCACCTACGAGCAGTACTTC. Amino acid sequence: CASSPPGGRATYEQYF.

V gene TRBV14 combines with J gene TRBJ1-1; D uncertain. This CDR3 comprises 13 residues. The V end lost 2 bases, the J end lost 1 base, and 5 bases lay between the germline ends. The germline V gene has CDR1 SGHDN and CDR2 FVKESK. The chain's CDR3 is CASSQNRNTEAFF. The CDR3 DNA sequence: TGTGCCAGCAGCCAAAACAGGAACACTGAAGCTTTCTTT. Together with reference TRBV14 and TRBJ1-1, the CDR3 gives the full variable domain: EAGVTQFPSHSVIEKGQTVTLRCDPISGHDNLYWYRRVMGKEIKFLLHFVKESKQDESGMPNNRFLAERTGGTYSTLKVQPAELEDSGVYFCASSQNRNTEAFFGQGTRLTVV.

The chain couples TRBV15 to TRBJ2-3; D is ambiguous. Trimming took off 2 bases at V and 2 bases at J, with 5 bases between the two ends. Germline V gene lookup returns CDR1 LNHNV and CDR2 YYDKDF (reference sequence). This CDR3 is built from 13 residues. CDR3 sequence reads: CATSRLVTDTQYF. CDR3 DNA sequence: TGTGCCACCAGCAGACTAGTCACAGATACGCAGTATTTT. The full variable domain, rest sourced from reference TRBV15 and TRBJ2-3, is DAMVIQNPRYQVTQFGKPVTLSCSQTLNHNVMYWYQQKSSQAPKLLFHYYDKDFNNEADTPDNFQSRRPNTSFCFLDIRSPGLGDTAMYLCATSRLVTDTQYFGPGTRLTVL.

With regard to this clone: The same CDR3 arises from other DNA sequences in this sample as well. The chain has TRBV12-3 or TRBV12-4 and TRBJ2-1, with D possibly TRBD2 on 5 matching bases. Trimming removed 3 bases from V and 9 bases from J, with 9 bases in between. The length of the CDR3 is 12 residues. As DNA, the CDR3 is TGTGCCAGCAGTTTGATGGGGAGTGAGCAGTTCTTC. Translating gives CASSLMGSEQFF.

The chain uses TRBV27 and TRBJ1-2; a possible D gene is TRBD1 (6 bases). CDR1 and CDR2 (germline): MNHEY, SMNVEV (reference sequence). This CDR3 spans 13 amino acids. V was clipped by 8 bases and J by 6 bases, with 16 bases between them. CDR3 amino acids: CASSYGGANGYTF. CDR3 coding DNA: TGTGCCAGCTCTTACGGGGGGGCTAATGGCTACACCTTC.

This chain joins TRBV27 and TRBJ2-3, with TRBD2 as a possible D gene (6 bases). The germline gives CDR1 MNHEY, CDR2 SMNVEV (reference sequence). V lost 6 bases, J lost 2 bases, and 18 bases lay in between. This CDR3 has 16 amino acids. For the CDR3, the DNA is TGTGCCAGCAGGCGGGAACTGTGGGCCAACACAGATACGCAGTATTTT. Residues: CASRRELWANTDTQYF.

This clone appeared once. The CDR3 loop reads CASSAPGPFETQYF. CDR3 DNA sequence: TGCGCCAGCAGTGCGCCAGGCCCGTTTGAGACCCAGTACTTC. The rearrangement joins TRBV10-1 to TRBJ2-5; no clear D gene. From germline, CDR1 is WNHNN and CDR2 SYGVQD (reference sequence). The CDR3 is 14 residues long. V lost 4 bases and J 5 bases, leaving 14 bases between the germline ends.

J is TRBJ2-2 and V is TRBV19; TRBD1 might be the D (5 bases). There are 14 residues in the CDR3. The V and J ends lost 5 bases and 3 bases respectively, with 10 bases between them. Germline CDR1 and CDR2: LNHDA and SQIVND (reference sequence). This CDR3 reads CASSPSTDTGELFF. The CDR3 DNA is TGTGCCAGTAGTCCATCGACAGACACCGGGGAGCTGTTTTTT.

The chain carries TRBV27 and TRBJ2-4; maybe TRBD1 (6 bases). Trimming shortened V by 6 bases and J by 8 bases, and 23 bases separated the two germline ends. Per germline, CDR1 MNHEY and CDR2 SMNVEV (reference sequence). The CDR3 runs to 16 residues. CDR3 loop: CASSPGAGARTDIQYF. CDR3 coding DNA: TGTGCCAGCAGCCCGGGCGCAGGGGCGCGCACTGACATTCAGTACTTC.